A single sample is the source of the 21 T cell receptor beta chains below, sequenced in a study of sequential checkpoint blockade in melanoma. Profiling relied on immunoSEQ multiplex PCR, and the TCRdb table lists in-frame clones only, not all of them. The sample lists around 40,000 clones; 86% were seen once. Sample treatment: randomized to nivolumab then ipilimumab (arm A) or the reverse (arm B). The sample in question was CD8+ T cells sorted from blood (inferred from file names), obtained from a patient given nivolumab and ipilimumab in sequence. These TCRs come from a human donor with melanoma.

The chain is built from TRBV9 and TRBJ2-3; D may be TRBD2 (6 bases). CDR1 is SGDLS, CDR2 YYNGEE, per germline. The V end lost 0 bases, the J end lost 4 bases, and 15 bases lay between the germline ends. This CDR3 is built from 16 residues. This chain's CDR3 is CASSVARGGIPDTQYF. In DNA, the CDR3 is TGTGCCAGCAGCGTAGCTAGGGGCGGGATCCCAGATACGCAGTATTTT.

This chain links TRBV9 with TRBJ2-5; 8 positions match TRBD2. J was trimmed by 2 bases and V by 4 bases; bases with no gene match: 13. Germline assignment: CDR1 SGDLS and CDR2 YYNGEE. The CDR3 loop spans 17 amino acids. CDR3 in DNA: TGTGCCAGCAGCCCTGGGAGGGTAGCGGGACCTCAAGAGACCCAGTACTTC. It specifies CASSPGRVAGPQETQYF.

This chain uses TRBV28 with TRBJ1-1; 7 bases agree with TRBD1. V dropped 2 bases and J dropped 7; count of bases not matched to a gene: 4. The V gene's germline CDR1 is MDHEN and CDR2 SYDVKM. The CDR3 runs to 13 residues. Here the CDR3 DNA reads TGTGCCAGCAGTTTACAGGGGGATGTTGAAGCTTTCTTT. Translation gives CASSLQGDVEAFF.

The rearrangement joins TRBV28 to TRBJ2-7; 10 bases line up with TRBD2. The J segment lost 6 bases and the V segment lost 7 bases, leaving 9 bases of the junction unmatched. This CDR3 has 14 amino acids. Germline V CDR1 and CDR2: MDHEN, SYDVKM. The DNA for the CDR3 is TGTGCCAGCAAGGGGAGCGGGAGGGCGGGCGAGCAGTACTTC. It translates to CASKGSGRAGEQYF.

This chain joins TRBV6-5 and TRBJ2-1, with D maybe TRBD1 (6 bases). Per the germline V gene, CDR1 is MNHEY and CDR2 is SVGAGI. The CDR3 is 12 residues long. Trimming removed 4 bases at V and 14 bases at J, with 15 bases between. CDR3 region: CASSLGNRDEFF. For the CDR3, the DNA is TGTGCCAGCAGTTTGGGCAACAGGGATGAGTTCTTC.

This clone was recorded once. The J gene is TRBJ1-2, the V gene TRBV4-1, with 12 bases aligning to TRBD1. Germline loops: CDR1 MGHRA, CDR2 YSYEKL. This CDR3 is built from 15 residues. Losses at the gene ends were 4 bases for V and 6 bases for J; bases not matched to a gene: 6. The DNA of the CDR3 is TGCGCCAGCAGCCCTCGCGGGACAGGGGGCAATGGCTACACCTTC. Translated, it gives CASSPRGTGGNGYTF.

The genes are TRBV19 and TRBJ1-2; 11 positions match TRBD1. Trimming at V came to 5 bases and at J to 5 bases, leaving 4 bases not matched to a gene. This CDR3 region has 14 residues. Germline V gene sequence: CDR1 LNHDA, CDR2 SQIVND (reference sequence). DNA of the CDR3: TGTGCCAGTAGTCCCGGGACAGGGGGATATGGCTACACCTTC. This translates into CASSPGTGGYGYTF.

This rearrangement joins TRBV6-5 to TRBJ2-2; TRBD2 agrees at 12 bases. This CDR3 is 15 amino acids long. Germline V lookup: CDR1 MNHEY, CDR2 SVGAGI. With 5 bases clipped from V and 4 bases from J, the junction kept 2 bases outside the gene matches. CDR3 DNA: TGTGCCAGCAGTAGACTAGCGGGAGCCACCGGGGAGCTGTTTTTT. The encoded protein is CASSRLAGATGELFF.

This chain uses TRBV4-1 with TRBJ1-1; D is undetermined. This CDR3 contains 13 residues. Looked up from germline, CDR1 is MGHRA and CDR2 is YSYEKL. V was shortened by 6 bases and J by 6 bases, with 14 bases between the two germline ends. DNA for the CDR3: TGCGCCAGCAGTACCTCCCTCGGGGCTGAAGCTTTCTTT. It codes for CASSTSLGAEAFF.

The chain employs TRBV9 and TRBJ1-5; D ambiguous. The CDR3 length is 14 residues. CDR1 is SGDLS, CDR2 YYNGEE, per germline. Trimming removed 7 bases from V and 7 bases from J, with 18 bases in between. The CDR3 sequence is CASGGSSRSQPQHF. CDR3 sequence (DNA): TGTGCCAGCGGAGGTTCTTCGAGATCGCAGCCCCAGCATTTT. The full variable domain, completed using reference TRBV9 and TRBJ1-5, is DSGVTQTPKHLITATGQRVTLRCSPRSGDLSVYWYQQSLDQGLQFLIQYYNGEERAKGNILERFSAQQFPDLHSELNLSSLELGDSALYFCASGGSSRSQPQHFGDGTRLSIL.

The CDR3 region has the DNA TGTGCCAGCTCACCGGGAGGGGAGACTGAAGCTTTCTTT. Translating gives CASSPGGETEAFF. This rearrangement joins TRBV18 to TRBJ1-1; a possible D gene is TRBD1 (5 bases). Trimming cost V 3 bases and J 5 bases, with 10 bases left between them. CDR1 and CDR2 (germline): KGHSH, LQKENI. This CDR3 has 13 residues.

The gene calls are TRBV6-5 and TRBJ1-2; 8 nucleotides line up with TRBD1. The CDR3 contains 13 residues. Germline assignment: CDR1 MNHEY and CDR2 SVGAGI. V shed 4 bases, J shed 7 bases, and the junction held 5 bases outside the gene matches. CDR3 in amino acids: CASSLQGEAGYTF. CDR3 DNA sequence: TGTGCCAGCAGTTTACAGGGGGAGGCTGGCTACACCTTC.

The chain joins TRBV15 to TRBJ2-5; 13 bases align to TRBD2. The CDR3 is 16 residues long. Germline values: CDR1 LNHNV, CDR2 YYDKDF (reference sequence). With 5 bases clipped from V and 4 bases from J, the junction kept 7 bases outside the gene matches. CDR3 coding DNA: TGTGCCACCAGCGCAGGACTAGCGGGAGTTGGAGAGACCCAGTACTTC. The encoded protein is CATSAGLAGVGETQYF.

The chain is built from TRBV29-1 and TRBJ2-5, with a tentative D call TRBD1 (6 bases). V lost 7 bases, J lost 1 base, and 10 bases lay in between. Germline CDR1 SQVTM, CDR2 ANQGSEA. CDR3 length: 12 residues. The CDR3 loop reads CSASDSQETQYF. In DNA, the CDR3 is TGCAGCGCGTCGGACAGCCAAGAGACCCAGTACTTC.

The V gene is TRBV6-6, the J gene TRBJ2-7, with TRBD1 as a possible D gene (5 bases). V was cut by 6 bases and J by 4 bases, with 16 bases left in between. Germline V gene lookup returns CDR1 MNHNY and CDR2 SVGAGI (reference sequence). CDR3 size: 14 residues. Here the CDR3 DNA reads TGTGCCAGCAGCATAGGGGCCTCCAGATACGAGCAGTACGTC. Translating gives CASSIGASRYEQYV.

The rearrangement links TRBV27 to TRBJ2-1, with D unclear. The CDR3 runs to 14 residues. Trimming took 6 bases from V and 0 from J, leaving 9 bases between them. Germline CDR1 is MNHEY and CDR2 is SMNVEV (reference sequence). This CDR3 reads CASRRMSSYNEQFF. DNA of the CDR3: TGTGCCAGCAGGCGGATGAGCTCCTACAATGAGCAGTTCTTC.

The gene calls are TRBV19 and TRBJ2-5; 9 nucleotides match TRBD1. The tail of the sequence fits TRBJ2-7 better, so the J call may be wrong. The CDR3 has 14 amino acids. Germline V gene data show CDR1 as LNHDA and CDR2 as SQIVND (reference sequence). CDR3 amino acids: CASAPGQGSYEQYF. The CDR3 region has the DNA TGTGCCAGTGCTCCGGGACAGGGATCCTACGAGCAGTACTTC.

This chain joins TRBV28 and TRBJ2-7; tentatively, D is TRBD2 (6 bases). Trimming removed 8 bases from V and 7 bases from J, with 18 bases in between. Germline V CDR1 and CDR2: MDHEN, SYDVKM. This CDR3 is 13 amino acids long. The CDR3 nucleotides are TGTGCCAGCGGCTCCAGGAGGGCCGGGGAGCAGTACTTC. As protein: CASGSRRAGEQYF.

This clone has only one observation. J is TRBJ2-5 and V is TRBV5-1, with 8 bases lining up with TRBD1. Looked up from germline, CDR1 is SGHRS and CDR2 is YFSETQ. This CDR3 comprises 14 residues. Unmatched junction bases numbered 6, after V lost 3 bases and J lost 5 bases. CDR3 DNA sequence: TGCGCCAGCAGCTCCGGACAGGGTGGGGAGACCCAGTACTTC. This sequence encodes CASSSGQGGETQYF.

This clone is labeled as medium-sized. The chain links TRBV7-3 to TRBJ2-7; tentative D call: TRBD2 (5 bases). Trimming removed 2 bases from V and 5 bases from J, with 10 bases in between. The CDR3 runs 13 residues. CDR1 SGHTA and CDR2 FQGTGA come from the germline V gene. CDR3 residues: CASSLGGGDEQYV. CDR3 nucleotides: TGTGCCAGCAGCTTAGGAGGAGGTGACGAGCAGTACGTC.

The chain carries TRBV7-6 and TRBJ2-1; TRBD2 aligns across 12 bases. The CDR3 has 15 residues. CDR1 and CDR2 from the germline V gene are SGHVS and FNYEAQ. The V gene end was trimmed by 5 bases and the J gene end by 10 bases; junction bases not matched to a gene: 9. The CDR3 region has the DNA TGTGCCAGCAGCCTTGGGACTAGCGGGCGGGGAGAGCAGTTCTTC. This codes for CASSLGTSGRGEQFF.